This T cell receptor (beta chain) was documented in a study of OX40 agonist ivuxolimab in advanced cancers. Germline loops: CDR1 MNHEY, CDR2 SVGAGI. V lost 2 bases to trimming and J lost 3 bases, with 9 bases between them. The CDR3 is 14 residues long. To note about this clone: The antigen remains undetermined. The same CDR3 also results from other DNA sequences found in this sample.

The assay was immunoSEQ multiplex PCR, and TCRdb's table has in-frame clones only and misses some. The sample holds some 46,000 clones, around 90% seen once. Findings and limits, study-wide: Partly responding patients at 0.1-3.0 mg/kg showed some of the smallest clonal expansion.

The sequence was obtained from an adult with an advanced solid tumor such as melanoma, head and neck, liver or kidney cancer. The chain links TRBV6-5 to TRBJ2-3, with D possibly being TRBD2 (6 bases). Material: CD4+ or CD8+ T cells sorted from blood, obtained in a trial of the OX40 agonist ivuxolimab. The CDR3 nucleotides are TGTGCCAGCAGTTACGGCGGAGGGACAGATACGCAGTATTTT. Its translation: CASSYGGGTDTQYF.